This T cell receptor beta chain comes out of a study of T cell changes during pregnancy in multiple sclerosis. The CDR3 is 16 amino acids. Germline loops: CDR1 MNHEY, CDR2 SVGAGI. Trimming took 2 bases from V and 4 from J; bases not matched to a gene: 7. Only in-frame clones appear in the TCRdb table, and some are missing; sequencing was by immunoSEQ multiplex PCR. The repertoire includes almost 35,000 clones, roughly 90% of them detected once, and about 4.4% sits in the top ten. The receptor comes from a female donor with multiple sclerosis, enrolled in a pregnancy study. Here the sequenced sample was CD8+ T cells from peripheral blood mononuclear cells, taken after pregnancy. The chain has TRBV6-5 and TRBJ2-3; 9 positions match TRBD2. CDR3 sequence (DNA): TGTGCCAGCAGTTACGGGAGCGGGGGGTGGGCAGATACGCAGTATTTT. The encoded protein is CASSYGSGGWADTQYF.